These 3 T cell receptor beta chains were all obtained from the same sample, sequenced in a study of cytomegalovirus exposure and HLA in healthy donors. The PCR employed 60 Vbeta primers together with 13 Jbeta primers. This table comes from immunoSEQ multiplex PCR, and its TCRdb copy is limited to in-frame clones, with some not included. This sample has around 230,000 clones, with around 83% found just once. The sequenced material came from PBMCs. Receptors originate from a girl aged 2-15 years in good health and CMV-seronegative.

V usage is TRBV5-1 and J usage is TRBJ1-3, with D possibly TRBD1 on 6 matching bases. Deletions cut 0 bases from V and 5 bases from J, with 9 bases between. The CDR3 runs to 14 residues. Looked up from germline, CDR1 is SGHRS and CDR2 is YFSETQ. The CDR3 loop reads CASSLEQGRNTIYF. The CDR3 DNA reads TGCGCCAGCAGCTTGGAACAGGGTAGAAACACCATATATTTT.

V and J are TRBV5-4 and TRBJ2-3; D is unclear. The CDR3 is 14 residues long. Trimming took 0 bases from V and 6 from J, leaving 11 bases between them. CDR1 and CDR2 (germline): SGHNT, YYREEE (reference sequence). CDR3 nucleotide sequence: TGTGCCAGCAGCTTGGACCTAGTATCCGATACGCAGTATTTT. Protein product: CASSLDLVSDTQYF.

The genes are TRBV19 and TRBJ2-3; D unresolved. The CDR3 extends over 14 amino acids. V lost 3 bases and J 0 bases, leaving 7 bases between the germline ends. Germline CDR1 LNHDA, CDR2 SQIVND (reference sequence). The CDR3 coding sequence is TGTGCCAGTAGTATCATCGGGAGCACAGATACGCAGTATTTT. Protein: CASSIIGSTDTQYF.